This passage covers 16 T cell receptor beta chains from one sample sequenced in a study of cytomegalovirus exposure and HLA in healthy donors. Researchers ran the PCR with 60 Vbeta and 13 Jbeta primers. Assay used: immunoSEQ multiplex PCR; TCRdb lists only in-frame clones, some missing. Of about 120,000 clones listed, 60% to 80% are singletons. Sample: PBMCs. The receptors come from a male donor in good health and CMV-seronegative.

V is TRBV28 and J is TRBJ2-2; TRBD1 matches 9 bases. Germline V gene sequence: CDR1 MDHEN, CDR2 SYDVKM. The CDR3 totals 15 residues. With 3 bases clipped from V and 10 bases from J, the junction kept 9 bases outside the gene matches. CDR3 amino acids: CASSFPGQGFEELFF. Here the CDR3 DNA reads TGTGCCAGCAGTTTCCCCGGACAGGGGTTTGAGGAGCTGTTTTTT.

The chain is built from TRBV7-3 and TRBJ2-3, with D unresolved. The CDR3 runs to 14 residues. Trimming took off 2 bases at V and 1 base at J, with 7 bases between the two ends. Germline CDR1 reads SGHTA; CDR2 reads FQGTGA. DNA for the CDR3: TGTGCCAGCAGCTTAGGGCATCGCACAGATACGCAGTATTTT. Amino acid sequence: CASSLGHRTDTQYF.

The genes are TRBV29-1 and TRBJ2-2, with 16 positions matching TRBD2. Germline CDR1 reads SQVTM; CDR2 reads ANQGSEA. After removal of 7 bases from V and 5 bases from J, the junction contained 7 bases not matched to a gene. The CDR3 is 16 residues long. CDR3 residues: CSGRGLAGGRTGELFF. DNA for the CDR3: TGCAGCGGGAGGGGACTAGCGGGGGGGCGGACCGGGGAGCTGTTTTTT.

This chain joins TRBV19 and TRBJ2-1; 9 bases align to TRBD1. Losses at the gene ends were 5 bases for V and 5 bases for J; bases not matched to a gene: 13. The CDR3 sequence is 17 residues long. Germline CDR1 and CDR2: LNHDA and SQIVND (reference sequence). For the CDR3, the DNA is TGTGCCAGTAGTTACCCGAACATTAGGGACAGGGACAATGAGCAGTTCTTC. Translation gives CASSYPNIRDRDNEQFF.

The chain has TRBV6-6 and TRBJ1-5; no firm D call. CDR3 length: 14 amino acids. V was clipped by 5 bases and J by 3 bases, with 11 bases between them. Germline assignment: CDR1 MNHNY and CDR2 SVGAGI (reference sequence). The CDR3 DNA is TGTGCCAGCAGTGGGCGACAATACAATCAGCCCCAGCATTTT. Translated, it gives CASSGRQYNQPQHF.

The chain couples TRBV11-1 to TRBJ1-2; D perhaps matches TRBD1 (5 bases). Germline-derived CDR1 and CDR2 are SGHAT and FQDESV (reference sequence). The CDR3 runs 15 residues. V lost 5 bases and J lost 4, with 17 bases in between. The CDR3 loop is CASSLKEDQGYGYTF. CDR3 in DNA: TGTGCCAGCAGCCTAAAAGAGGACCAGGGCTATGGCTACACCTTC.

This rearrangement joins TRBV7-2 to TRBJ2-1, with 7 positions matching TRBD2. The CDR3 covers 15 residues. The V segment lost 5 bases and the J segment 4 bases; nucleotides outside the gene matches: 8. Per germline, CDR1 SGHTA and CDR2 FQGNSA. The DNA for the CDR3 is TGTGCCAGCAGCACCGGACTAGTATCGTACAATGAGCAGTTCTTC. This codes for CASSTGLVSYNEQFF.

The chain employs TRBV7-9 and TRBJ2-5; a possible D gene is TRBD2 (5 bases). V gave up 5 bases and J gave up 5 bases, with 12 bases separating them. The CDR3 is 13 amino acids. Germline values: CDR1 SEHNR, CDR2 FQNEAQ (reference sequence). CDR3 in amino acids: CASSPRGGETQYF. CDR3 coding DNA: TGTGCCAGCAGCCCACGGGGTGGGGAGACCCAGTACTTC.

The chain joins TRBV7-9 to TRBJ2-3; no reliable D call. The CDR3 loop spans 14 amino acids. CDR1 and CDR2 (germline): SEHNR, FQNEAQ (reference sequence). With 2 bases removed from V and 2 bases from J, the gap between germline ends came to 8 bases. The CDR3 DNA reads as TGTGCCAGCAGCTTATTTCCCCTCACAGATACGCAGTATTTT. This codes for CASSLFPLTDTQYF.

The rearrangement joins TRBV15 to TRBJ2-7; 7 bases are a match to TRBD2. CDR3 length: 17 residues. Trimming at V came to 0 bases and at J to 6 bases, leaving 14 bases not matched to a gene. Germline CDR1 and CDR2: LNHNV and YYDKDF (reference sequence). The CDR3 loop is CATSRDTLPTSSTEQYF. CDR3 nucleotide sequence: TGTGCCACCAGCAGAGATACTCTTCCGACTAGCTCCACCGAGCAGTACTTC.

The V call is TRBV7-3, the J call TRBJ2-7, with D tentatively TRBD1 (5 bases). Germline V CDR1 and CDR2: SGHTA, FQGTGA. CDR3 length: 15 amino acids. V was shortened by 2 bases and J by 2 bases, with 13 bases between the two germline ends. The CDR3 coding sequence is TGTGCCAGCAGCTTAGGACCTAAAGGGGCCTACGAGCAGTACTTC. It is translated as CASSLGPKGAYEQYF.

The chain couples TRBV5-1 to TRBJ1-1; weak D call: TRBD1 (6 bases). The CDR3 covers 14 residues. The V end lost 0 bases, the J end lost 1 base, and 7 bases lay between the germline ends. Germline CDR1 reads SGHRS; CDR2 reads YFSETQ. CDR3 nucleotide sequence: TGCGCCAGCAGCTTGGGGACAGCGAACACTGAAGCTTTCTTT. It specifies CASSLGTANTEAFF.

This clone appeared a few times. The chain recombines TRBV5-1 with TRBJ2-7; D is uncertain. V shed 0 bases and J shed 0 bases, with 7 bases lying between them. Germline values: CDR1 SGHRS, CDR2 YFSETQ. The CDR3 length is 14 residues. CDR3 nucleotide sequence: TGCGCCAGCAGCTTGGTGGTCAGCTCCTACGAGCAGTACTTC. Protein product: CASSLVVSSYEQYF.

This clone was seen a handful of times. The chain employs TRBV20-1 and TRBJ1-2, with D uncertain. The CDR3 totals 10 residues. Germline loops: CDR1 DFQATT, CDR2 SNEGSKA (reference sequence). Deletions cut 3 bases from V and 5 bases from J, with 4 bases between. CDR3 nucleotide sequence: TGCAGTGCTAGTCCTTATGGCTACACCTTC. This gives the protein CSASPYGYTF.

This clone is a singleton in its sample. This rearrangement joins TRBV9 to TRBJ2-3; 15 nucleotides align to TRBD2. The CDR3 extends over 18 amino acids. Germline V lookup: CDR1 SGDLS, CDR2 YYNGEE. V lost 3 bases and J lost 0; bases outside the gene matches: 5. The CDR3 spells CASSDGTSGRPSTDTQYF. In DNA form, the CDR3 reads TGTGCCAGCAGCGATGGGACTAGCGGGAGGCCTAGCACAGATACGCAGTATTTT.

The genes are TRBV28 and TRBJ1-4; weak D call: TRBD1 (5 bases). Germline assignment: CDR1 MDHEN and CDR2 SYDVKM. Trimming took off 7 bases at V and 8 bases at J, with 11 bases between the two ends. There are 12 residues in the CDR3. The CDR3 coding sequence is TGTGCCAGCACCTCGGGGGGGGAAAAACTGTTTTTT. Its protein is CASTSGGEKLFF.